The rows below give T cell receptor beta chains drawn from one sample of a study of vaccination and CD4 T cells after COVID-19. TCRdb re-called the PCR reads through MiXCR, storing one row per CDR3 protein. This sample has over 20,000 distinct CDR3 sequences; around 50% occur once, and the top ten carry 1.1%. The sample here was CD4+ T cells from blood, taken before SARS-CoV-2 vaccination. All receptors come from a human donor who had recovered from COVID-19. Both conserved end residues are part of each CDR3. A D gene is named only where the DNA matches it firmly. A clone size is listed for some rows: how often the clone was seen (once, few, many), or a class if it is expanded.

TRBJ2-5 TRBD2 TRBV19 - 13 CASRIAGAETQYF TGTGCCAGTAGGATAGCGGGAGCAGAGACCCAGTACTTC
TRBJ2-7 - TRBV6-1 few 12 CASSEGSEKQYF TGTGCCAGCAGTGAAGGTTCAGAAAAGCAGTACTTC
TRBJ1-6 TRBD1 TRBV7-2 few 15 CASSYADRVGSPLHF TGTGCCAGCAGCTATGCGGACAGGGTAGGCTCACCCCTCCACTTT
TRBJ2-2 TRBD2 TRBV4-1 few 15 CASSLSGSWTGELFF TGCGCCAGCAGCCTCAGCGGGAGTTGGACCGGGGAGCTGTTTTTT
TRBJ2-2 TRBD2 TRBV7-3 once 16 CASSLGTSGNTGELFF TGTGCCAGCAGCTTAGGGACTAGCGGGAACACCGGGGAGCTGTTTTTT
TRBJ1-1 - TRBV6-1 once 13 CASTPGLNTEAFF TGTGCCAGCACCCCGGGGTTGAACACTGAAGCTTTCTTT
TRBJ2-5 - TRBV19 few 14 CASRRQGGGETQYF TGTGCCAGTCGCCGACAGGGAGGGGGAGAGACCCAGTACTTC
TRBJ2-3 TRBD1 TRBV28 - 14 CASSWDRNRDTQYF TGTGCCAGCAGTTGGGACAGGAATAGGGATACGCAGTATTTT
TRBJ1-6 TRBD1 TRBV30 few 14 CAWGGGGHNSPLHF TGTGCCTGGGGAGGAGGGGGCCATAATTCACCCCTCCACTTT
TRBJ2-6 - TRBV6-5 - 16 CASSYDSSSGANVLTF TGTGCCAGCAGTTACGATTCAAGCTCTGGGGCCAACGTCCTGACTTTC
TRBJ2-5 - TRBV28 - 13 CASSTDGGETQYF TGTGCCAGCAGCACGGACGGGGGAGAGACCCAGTACTTC
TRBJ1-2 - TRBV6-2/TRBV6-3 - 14 CASSYSIGGRGYTF TGTGCCAGCAGTTACTCAATCGGGGGGCGAGGCTACACCTTC
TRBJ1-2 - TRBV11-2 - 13 CASSLTQAEGYTF TGTGCCAGCAGCTTGACCCAGGCGGAAGGCTACACCTTC
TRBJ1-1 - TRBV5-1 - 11 CASSLGWSAFF TGCGCCAGCAGCTTAGGGTGGAGCGCTTTCTTT
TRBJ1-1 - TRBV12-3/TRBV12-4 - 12 CASSPTPNPAFF TGTGCCAGCAGCCCTACACCCAACCCGGCTTTCTTT
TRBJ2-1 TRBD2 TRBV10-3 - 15 CAIRAGREFYNEQFF TGTGCCATCAGGGCGGGGCGGGAGTTTTATAATGAGCAGTTCTTC
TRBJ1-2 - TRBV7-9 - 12 CASSLELYGYTF TGTGCCAGCAGCTTAGAACTTTATGGCTACACCTTC
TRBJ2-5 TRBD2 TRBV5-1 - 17 CASSSNTGTSYGKTQYF TGCGCCAGCAGCTCCAACACCGGGACTAGCTACGGGAAGACCCAGTACTTC
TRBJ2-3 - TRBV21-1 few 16 CASSIGLAASTDTQYF TGTGCCAGCAGCATCGGACTAGCGGCGAGCACAGATACGCAGTATTTT
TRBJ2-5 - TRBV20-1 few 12 CSARDGAETQYF TGCAGTGCTAGGGATGGGGCTGAGACCCAGTACTTC
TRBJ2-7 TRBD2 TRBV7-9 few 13 CASSWTSGYEQYF TGTGCCAGCAGCTGGACTAGCGGCTACGAGCAGTACTTC
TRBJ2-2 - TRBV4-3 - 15 CASSQQLRNTGELFF TGCGCCAGCAGCCAACAACTACGGAACACCGGGGAGCTGTTTTTT
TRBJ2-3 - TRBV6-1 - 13 CASLLGGADTQYF TGTGCCAGCCTCTTAGGGGGGGCAGATACGCAGTATTTT
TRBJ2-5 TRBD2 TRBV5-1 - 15 CASSRGTSGQETQYF TGCGCCAGCAGCCGGGGGACTAGCGGACAAGAGACCCAGTACTTC
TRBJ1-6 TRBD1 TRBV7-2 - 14 CASSSRGQGSPLHF TGTGCCAGCAGCTCCAGGGGGCAAGGTTCACCCCTCCACTTT
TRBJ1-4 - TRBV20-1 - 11 CSGKVDEKLFF TGCAGTGGAAAGGTGGACGAAAAACTGTTTTTT
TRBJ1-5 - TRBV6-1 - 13 CASSGASNQPQHF TGTGCCAGCAGTGGAGCTAGCAATCAGCCCCAGCATTTT
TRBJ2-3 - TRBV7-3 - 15 CASSRDGMSTDTQYF TGTGCCAGCAGTAGGGACGGGATGAGCACAGATACGCAGTATTTT
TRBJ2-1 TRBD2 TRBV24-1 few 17 CATSDSPGLGVSNEQFF TGTGCCACCAGTGATTCCCCCGGACTAGGTGTGTCAAATGAGCAGTTCTTC
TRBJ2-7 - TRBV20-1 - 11 CSASGSREQYF TGCAGTGCTAGCGGGAGCAGGGAGCAGTACTTC
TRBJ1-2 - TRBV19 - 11 CASGRNYGYTF TGTGCCAGCGGACGGAACTATGGCTACACCTTC
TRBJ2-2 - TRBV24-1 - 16 CATSDPGRADTGELFF TGTGCCACCAGTGACCCAGGACGGGCGGACACCGGGGAGCTGTTTTTT
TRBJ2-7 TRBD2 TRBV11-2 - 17 CASSWGRILAGAYEQYF TGTGCCAGCAGCTGGGGACGGATACTAGCGGGGGCCTACGAGCAGTACTTC
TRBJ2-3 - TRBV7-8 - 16 CASTKDLRIFTDTQYF TGTGCCAGTACAAAGGATCTTCGGATATTCACAGATACGCAGTATTTT
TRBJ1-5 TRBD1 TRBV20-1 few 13 CSANRQGPEPQHF TGCAGTGCTAACCGACAGGGTCCGGAGCCCCAGCATTTT
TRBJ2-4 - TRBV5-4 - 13 CASSSQGSDIQYF TGTGCCAGCAGCTCTCAGGGGTCGGACATTCAGTACTTC
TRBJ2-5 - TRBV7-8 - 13 CATGGRGRETQYF TGTGCCACAGGAGGACGGGGCCGAGAGACCCAGTACTTC
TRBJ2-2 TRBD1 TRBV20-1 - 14 CSAGRQGNTGELFF TGCAGTGCTGGTAGACAGGGGAACACCGGGGAGCTGTTTTTT
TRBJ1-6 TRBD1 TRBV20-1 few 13 CSYGTDYNSPLHF TGCAGCTACGGGACAGACTATAATTCACCCCTCCACTTT
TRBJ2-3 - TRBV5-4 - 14 CASNFRAGEDTQYF TGTGCCAGCAACTTCCGGGCAGGCGAAGATACGCAGTATTTT
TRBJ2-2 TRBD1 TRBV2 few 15 CASSVQGVVAGELFF TGTGCCAGCAGTGTTCAGGGGGTAGTAGCCGGGGAGCTGTTTTTT
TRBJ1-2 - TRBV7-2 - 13 CASSHRQDWGYTF TGTGCCAGCAGCCATCGACAGGACTGGGGCTACACCTTC
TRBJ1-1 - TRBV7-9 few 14 CASSFTGTNTEAFF TGTGCCAGCAGCTTTACCGGGACGAACACTGAAGCTTTCTTT
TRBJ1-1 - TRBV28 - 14 CASSFSGQNTEAFF TGTGCCAGCAGTTTCTCGGGACAGAACACTGAAGCTTTCTTT
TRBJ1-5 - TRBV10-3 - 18 CAISESSLQGSGNQPQHF TGTGCCATCAGTGAGTCCAGCTTACAGGGTTCAGGCAATCAGCCCCAGCATTTT
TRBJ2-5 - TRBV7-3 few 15 CASSLIVPFGEGQYF TGTGCCAGCAGCTTAATTGTCCCCTTCGGCGAGGGCCAGTACTTC
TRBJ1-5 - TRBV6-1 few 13 CASSEVGNQPQHF TGTGCCAGCAGTGAAGTCGGTAATCAGCCCCAGCATTTT
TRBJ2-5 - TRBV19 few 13 CASSTGLGGTQYF TGTGCCAGTAGTACCGGATTGGGGGGGACCCAGTACTTC
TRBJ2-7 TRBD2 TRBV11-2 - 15 CASSLEGTSGTEQYF TGTGCCAGCAGCTTAGAAGGGACTAGCGGGACCGAGCAGTACTTC
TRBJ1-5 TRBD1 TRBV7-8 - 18 CASSFGRITGAGEQPQHF TGTGCCAGCAGCTTCGGGCGAATAACAGGGGCGGGCGAGCAGCCCCAGCATTTT
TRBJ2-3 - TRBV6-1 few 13 CASRELATDTQYF TGTGCCAGCAGGGAACTAGCTACAGATACGCAGTATTTT
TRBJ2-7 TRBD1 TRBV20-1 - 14 CSARLGQVGYEQYF TGCAGTGCCAGATTGGGACAGGTCGGCTACGAGCAGTACTTC
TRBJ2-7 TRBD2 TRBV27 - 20 CASTPTGTSGRWVPSYEQYF TGTGCCAGCACGCCGACCGGGACTAGCGGGAGGTGGGTGCCGTCCTACGAGCAGTACTTC
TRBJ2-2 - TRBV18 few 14 CASSPPTNTGELFF TGTGCCAGCTCACCTCCTACGAACACCGGGGAGCTGTTTTTT
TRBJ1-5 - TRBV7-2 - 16 CASSLGPQGFGQPQHF TGTGCCAGCAGCTTAGGACCCCAGGGGTTCGGTCAGCCCCAGCATTTT
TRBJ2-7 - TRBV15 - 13 CATALRDGNEQYF TGTGCCACAGCCCTCAGGGATGGGAACGAGCAGTACTTC
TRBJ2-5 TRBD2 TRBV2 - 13 CASNYLAAETQYF TGTGCCAGCAATTATCTAGCGGCGGAGACCCAGTACTTC
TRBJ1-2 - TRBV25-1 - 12 CASSDPVAGYTF TGTGCCAGCAGTGATCCAGTTGCAGGCTACACCTTC
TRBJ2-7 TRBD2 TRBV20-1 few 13 CSAGAGGLYEQYF TGCAGTGCTGGAGCGGGAGGGCTCTACGAGCAGTACTTC
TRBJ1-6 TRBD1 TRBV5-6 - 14 CTSRRTGGGSPLHF TGTACCAGCAGGAGGACAGGGGGCGGGTCACCCCTCCACTTT